The rows below give T cell receptor beta chains drawn from one sample of a study of T cell changes during pregnancy in multiple sclerosis. Generated by immunoSEQ multiplex PCR, the TCRdb table keeps only in-frame clones and is missing some. The profile shows around 30,000 clones, approximately 81% of them singletons. The sequencing here drew on CD8+ T cells from peripheral blood mononuclear cells, taken after pregnancy. These receptors came from a female donor with multiple sclerosis, enrolled in a pregnancy study. The CDR3 runs from the conserved cysteine through the conserved F or W. D genes are given only for firm matches. The size entry is marked missing in some rows and otherwise reads once, few, many or a size class.

clone size	J gene	V gene	D gene	CDR3 protein	CDR3 DNA
once	TRBJ1-4	TRBV5-4	TRBD1	CASSSGPGQDEKLFF	TGTGCCAGCAGCTCAGGACCGGGACAGGATGAAAAACTGTTTTTT
.	TRBJ2-1	TRBV15	TRBD2	CATSRDRSGGPSEQFF	TGTGCCACCAGCAGAGATCGGAGCGGGGGGCCCTCTGAGCAGTTCTTC
.	TRBJ2-5	TRBV7-3	.	CASSLEMSETQYF	TGTGCCAGCAGCTTAGAGATGTCAGAGACCCAGTACTTC
few	TRBJ1-6	TRBV27	.	CASSLQYTPRYNSPLHF	TGTGCCAGCAGTTTACAGTATACGCCAAGATATAATTCACCCCTCCACTTT
.	TRBJ1-3	TRBV4-1	.	CASSPRLPRAGNTIYF	TGCGCCAGCAGCCCGCGTCTTCCCAGGGCCGGAAACACCATATATTTT
once	TRBJ2-5	TRBV27	.	CASSLLGDMHQETQYF	TGTGCCAGCAGTTTATTGGGGGACATGCACCAAGAGACCCAGTACTTC
.	TRBJ1-1	TRBV6-5	.	CASSFSSTFTEAFF	TGTGCCAGCAGTTTTTCCTCGACTTTTACTGAAGCTTTCTTT
.	TRBJ1-5	TRBV2	TRBD1	CASSGTGGNQPQHF	TGTGCCAGCAGTGGTACAGGGGGGAATCAGCCCCAGCATTTT
.	TRBJ1-1	TRBV13	TRBD1	CASSSARDRGLITEAFF	TGTGCCAGCAGTTCAGCCCGGGACAGGGGCCTGATCACTGAAGCTTTCTTT
once	TRBJ2-1	TRBV11-2	TRBD2	CASSLGLANEQFF	TGTGCCAGCAGCTTAGGACTAGCAAACGAGCAGTTCTTC
.	TRBJ2-1	TRBV6-1	TRBD2	CASSGLAGGPNEQFF	TGTGCCAGCAGTGGACTAGCGGGGGGGCCTAATGAGCAGTTCTTC
.	TRBJ2-3	TRBV5-4	.	CASSIVRDTSTDTQYF	TGTGCCAGCAGCATAGTCCGGGACACCAGCACAGATACGCAGTATTTT
.	TRBJ2-1	TRBV13	.	CASSPGVGGASSNEQFF	TGTGCCAGCAGCCCGGGCGTAGGGGGGGCCTCTAGCAATGAGCAGTTCTTC
.	TRBJ2-3	TRBV6-1	TRBD2	CASSELAGNTDTQYF	TGTGCCAGCAGTGAACTAGCGGGGAACACAGATACGCAGTATTTT
.	TRBJ2-1	TRBV10-3	TRBD1	CAISETASRDREFF	TGTGCCATCAGTGAGACGGCATCCCGGGACAGGGAGTTCTTC
.	TRBJ1-6	TRBV4-1	.	CASSQTPGLLNSPLHF	TGCGCCAGCAGCCAAACCCCGGGACTGCTGAATTCACCCCTCCACTTT
.	TRBJ2-7	TRBV7-9	.	CASSPGVGEQYF	TGTGCCAGCAGCCCGGGGGTGGGCGAGCAGTACTTC
.	TRBJ2-7	TRBV18	TRBD1	CASSPSGGSYEQYF	TGTGCCAGCTCACCATCAGGGGGCTCCTACGAGCAGTACTTC
.	TRBJ1-1	TRBV11-2	TRBD1	CASSLHPGQIAEAFF	TGTGCCAGCAGCCTCCACCCGGGACAGATCGCTGAAGCTTTCTTT
.	TRBJ1-1	TRBV7-9	TRBD1	CASSLGDREAFF	TGTGCCAGCAGCTTAGGGGACAGGGAAGCTTTCTTT
.	TRBJ2-7	TRBV2	TRBD1	CASRIGTVFYEQYF	TGTGCCAGCAGAATAGGGACAGTGTTCTACGAGCAGTACTTC
.	TRBJ1-5	TRBV10-1	.	CAIPRSRDCNQPQHF	TGCGCCATCCCCCGGAGCAGGGACTGCAATCAGCCCCAGCATTTT
.	TRBJ2-7	TRBV9	.	CASSVGGMGPYEQYF	TGTGCCAGCAGCGTAGGGGGCATGGGTCCCTACGAGCAGTACTTC
.	TRBJ2-5	TRBV29-1	.	CSVDSRGRETQYF	TGCAGCGTCGACTCTCGGGGGAGAGAGACCCAGTACTTC
.	TRBJ1-4	TRBV28	.	CASSSYRKNEKLFF	TGTGCCAGCAGTTCCTACAGGAAGAATGAAAAACTGTTTTTT
.	TRBJ2-3	TRBV9	.	CASSVLRDSLNTDTQYF	TGTGCCAGCAGCGTACTCCGGGACTCGCTAAACACAGATACGCAGTATTTT
.	TRBJ1-5	TRBV6-6	.	CASSSAGFGNQPQHF	TGTGCCAGCAGTTCCGCAGGGTTCGGAAATCAGCCCCAGCATTTT
.	TRBJ1-1	TRBV10-3	TRBD1	CAIRGTVEAFF	TGTGCCATCAGGGGGACAGTAGAAGCTTTCTTT
.	TRBJ1-4	TRBV25-1	.	CASSEFGLFNEKLFF	TGTGCCAGCAGTGAATTTGGGCTTTTTAATGAAAAACTGTTTTTT
.	TRBJ1-1	TRBV7-3	.	CASSLIGGLNTEAFF	TGTGCCAGCAGCTTAATCGGGGGGCTGAACACTGAAGCTTTCTTT
medium-sized	TRBJ1-6	TRBV7-9	.	CASSFRDNYNSPLHF	TGTGCCAGCAGCTTCCGGGACAACTATAATTCACCCCTCCACTTT
.	TRBJ1-4	TRBV4-3	.	CASSQEGAGTNEKLFF	TGCGCCAGCAGCCAAGAAGGGGCCGGCACTAATGAAAAACTGTTTTTT
once	TRBJ2-3	TRBV27	TRBD1	CASTPGTGAIVDTQYF	TGTGCCAGCACCCCCGGGACAGGGGCCATAGTTGATACGCAGTATTTT
.	TRBJ1-5	TRBV6-5	.	CASGPGPQHF	TGTGCCAGCGGGCCTGGGCCCCAGCATTTT
.	TRBJ1-1	TRBV28	.	CATTQSGSNTEAFF	TGTGCCACCACCCAATCGGGGAGTAACACTGAAGCTTTCTTT
.	TRBJ2-3	TRBV6-4	TRBD2	CASSDSPSGGPDTQYF	TGTGCCAGCAGTGACTCACCCAGCGGGGGCCCAGATACGCAGTATTTT
.	TRBJ1-1	TRBV11-2	TRBD1	CASSLWQGGAEAFF	TGTGCCAGCAGCCTCTGGCAGGGGGGCGCTGAAGCTTTCTTT
.	TRBJ2-1	TRBV19	TRBD2	CASSIGDYYNEQFF	TGTGCCAGTAGTATCGGGGACTACTACAATGAGCAGTTCTTC
.	TRBJ1-6	TRBV6-5	TRBD1	CASREQGVDSPLHF	TGTGCCAGCAGAGAACAGGGGGTTGATTCACCCCTCCACTTT
.	TRBJ2-1	TRBV19	.	CASTSTGWNEQFF	TGTGCCAGTACCTCGACAGGCTGGAATGAGCAGTTCTTC